The 17 T cell receptor beta chains in this list originate from one sample, sequenced in a study of CD8 T cells in Susac syndrome. The authors reverse transcribed roughly 0.5 to 1 ug RNA with random hexamers. TCRdb reanalysed the immunoSEQ multiplex PCR reads using MiXCR and keeps one entry per CDR3 protein. The sample has around 200,000 distinct CDR3 sequences; nearly 97% are singletons. Sequencing was carried out using CD4+ T cells from PBMCs. The receptor source for this set is a human donor with multiple sclerosis.

The chain couples TRBV29-1 to TRBJ1-2; 7 bases are shared with TRBD1. J lost 6 bases, V lost 5 bases, and 9 bases had no gene match. Germline V lookup: CDR1 SQVTM, CDR2 ANQGSEA. This CDR3 has 13 amino acids. The CDR3 spells CSVRGGQINGYTF. CDR3 DNA sequence: TGCAGCGTTCGCGGGGGACAGATTAATGGCTACACCTTC.

The chain combines TRBV29-1 with TRBJ1-6, with D maybe TRBD1 (5 bases). This CDR3 region has 14 residues. Per the germline V gene, CDR1 is SQVTM and CDR2 is ANQGSEA. DNA for the CDR3: TGCACTGGGGGGTGGCGTTCCTATAATTCACCCCTCCACTTT. It is translated as CTGGWRSYNSPLHF.

In its sample, this clonotype was seen once. The chain combines TRBV2 with TRBJ2-5, with D perhaps TRBD1 (5 bases). Germline-derived CDR1 and CDR2 are SNHLY and FYNNEI. The CDR3 runs to 13 residues. V lost 8 bases to trimming and J lost 3 bases, with 13 bases between them. As DNA, the CDR3 is TGTGCCAGCGGCAAGGGGTACGAAGAGACCCAGTACTTC. Its translation: CASGKGYEETQYF.

This sequence joins TRBV6-1 and TRBJ1-1; 9 bases agree with TRBD1. The length of the CDR3 is 17 residues. The V segment lost 5 bases and the J segment 1 base; nucleotides outside the gene matches: 11. From germline, CDR1 is MNHNS and CDR2 SASEGT. CDR3 DNA: TGTGCCAGCAGTCAGGACAGGGGAGCGGTGTGGAACACTGAAGCTTTCTTT. It is translated as CASSQDRGAVWNTEAFF.

The CDR3, as DNA: TGCAGCGTTGGGGCCGGGATAGCGGGGGGAAAGGGGAAAGATACGCAGTATTTT. Its protein is CSVGAGIAGGKGKDTQYF. J is TRBJ2-3 and V is TRBV29-1; the match to TRBD2 covers 10 bases. This CDR3 has 18 amino acids. V dropped 4 bases and J dropped 5; count of bases not matched to a gene: 18. Per germline, CDR1 SQVTM and CDR2 ANQGSEA.

The rearrangement joins TRBV29-1 to TRBJ2-7, with 8 bases that match TRBD1. The CDR3 covers 16 residues. Germline-derived CDR1 and CDR2 are SQVTM and ANQGSEA. Trimming removed 1 base from V and 4 bases from J; junction bases left unmatched: 12. The CDR3 DNA is TGCAGCGTTGAAGGGCACAGGGGGACAATCGGTTACGAGCAGTACTTC. As protein: CSVEGHRGTIGYEQYF.

The rearrangement joins TRBV7-8 to TRBJ2-1, with 7 nucleotides matching TRBD2. V lost 4 bases to trimming and J lost 10 bases; unmatched junction nucleotides: 7. The CDR3 sequence is 13 residues long. In germline, CDR1 is SGHVS, CDR2 FQNEAQ. The CDR3 DNA is TGTGCCAGCAGCTCGACACCGACTAGCGAGCAGTTCTTC. It encodes CASSSTPTSEQFF.

V and J are TRBV5-1 and TRBJ1-6; tentatively, D is TRBD1 (5 bases). Trimming removed 0 bases from V and 10 bases from J, with 20 bases in between. From germline, CDR1 is SGHRS and CDR2 YFSETQ. CDR3 length equals 17 residues. The CDR3 sequence is CASSLAPGLHAQSPLHF. The CDR3 DNA reads TGCGCCAGCAGCTTGGCCCCGGGACTTCATGCCCAATCACCCCTCCACTTT.

V is TRBV7-2 and J is TRBJ1-1; D unresolved. Deletions cut 1 base from V and 1 base from J, with 7 bases between. The CDR3 is 14 residues long. Per germline, CDR1 SGHTA and CDR2 FQGNSA. The CDR3 bases are TGTGCCAGCAGCTTAGTGTATGGGAACACTGAAGCTTTCTTT. Its protein product is CASSLVYGNTEAFF.

The chain couples TRBV7-8 to TRBJ1-1; 7 nucleotides line up with TRBD1. V shed 4 bases, J shed 4 bases, and the junction held 3 bases outside the gene matches. The CDR3 consists of 13 residues. Germline V lookup: CDR1 SGHVS, CDR2 FQNEAQ. The CDR3 nucleotides read TGTGCCAGCAGCTCCCGGGACAGCACTGAAGCTTTCTTT. Its translation: CASSSRDSTEAFF.

The chain is built from TRBV9 and TRBJ1-6; 7 bases align to TRBD1. The CDR3 length is 15 residues. CDR1 and CDR2 from the germline V gene are SGDLS and YYNGEE. The CDR3 sequence: CPRYEPGQKNSPLHF. The CDR3 DNA follows: TGTCCTAGGTATGAGCCGGGACAGAAAAATTCACCCCTCCACTTT.

The rearrangement links TRBV6-5 to TRBJ2-2; TRBD1 aligns across 7 bases. J gave up 3 bases and V 3 bases, and 10 bases lay outside the gene matches. This CDR3 is built from 17 residues. Per the germline V gene, CDR1 is MNHEY and CDR2 is SVGAGI. The CDR3, as DNA: TGTGCCAGCAGTTATGGAAGGCAGGGGGTCGACACCGGGGAGCTGTTTTTT. This sequence encodes CASSYGRQGVDTGELFF.

This chain uses TRBV20-1 with TRBJ2-3, with D possibly matching TRBD1 (6 bases). V shed 2 bases and J shed 4 bases, with 10 bases lying between them. This CDR3 spans 13 amino acids. CDR1 is DFQATT and CDR2 is SNEGSKA in the germline V gene (reference sequence). CDR3 amino acids: CSARLGGSDTQYF. CDR3 sequence (DNA): TGCAGTGCTAGACTAGGGGGATCAGATACGCAGTATTTT.

V usage is TRBV6-6 and J usage is TRBJ1-6; 7 positions match TRBD1. The V segment lost 8 bases and the J segment 7 bases; nucleotides outside the gene matches: 8. The CDR3 has 14 amino acids. The germline gives CDR1 MNHNY, CDR2 SVGAGI (reference sequence). CDR3 region: CASGYRGGNSPLHF. Here the CDR3 DNA reads TGTGCCAGCGGATACAGGGGAGGAAATTCACCCCTCCACTTT.

V gene TRBV30 combines with J gene TRBJ1-6; TRBD1 is a possible D gene (5 bases). Germline V gene data show CDR1 as GTSNPN and CDR2 as SVGIG (reference sequence). The ends were cut back, 3 bases at V and 7 bases at J, with 16 bases in the middle. The length of the CDR3 is 15 residues. CDR3: CAWSIWGRENSPLHF. The CDR3 region has the DNA TGTGCCTGGAGCATATGGGGCCGGGAAAATTCACCCCTCCACTTT.

The gene calls are TRBV7-6 and TRBJ2-1, with 9 bases aligning to TRBD2. Unmatched junction bases numbered 8, after V lost 0 bases and J lost 2 bases. From germline, CDR1 is SGHVS and CDR2 FNYEAQ. The CDR3 is 18 residues long. The chain's CDR3 is CASSLAPPSGVPYNEQFF. The CDR3 DNA sequence: TGTGCCAGCAGCTTAGCCCCCCCTAGCGGGGTCCCCTACAATGAGCAGTTCTTC.

This sequence joins TRBV20-1 and TRBJ1-6, with D possibly TRBD1 on 5 matching bases. Germline CDR1 DFQATT, CDR2 SNEGSKA (reference sequence). V shed 2 bases and J shed 5 bases, with 13 bases lying between them. The CDR3 has 15 amino acids. CDR3 nucleotides: TGCAGTGCTAGATCCACCAGGGCCGATAATTCACCCCTCCACTTT. This translates into CSARSTRADNSPLHF.